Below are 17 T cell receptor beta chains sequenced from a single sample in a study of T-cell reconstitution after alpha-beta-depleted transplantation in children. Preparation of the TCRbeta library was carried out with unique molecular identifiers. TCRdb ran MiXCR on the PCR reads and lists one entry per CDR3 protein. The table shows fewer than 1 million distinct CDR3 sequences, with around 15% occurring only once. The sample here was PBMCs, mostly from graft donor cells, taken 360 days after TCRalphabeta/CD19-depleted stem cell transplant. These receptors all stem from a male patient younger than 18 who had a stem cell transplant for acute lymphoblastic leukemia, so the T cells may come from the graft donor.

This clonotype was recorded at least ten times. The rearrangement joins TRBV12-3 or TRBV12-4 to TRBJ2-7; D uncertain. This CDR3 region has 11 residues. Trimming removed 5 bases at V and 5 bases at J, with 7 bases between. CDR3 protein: CASSPRDEQYF. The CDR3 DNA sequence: TGTGCCAGCAGTCCCCGGGACGAGCAGTACTTC.

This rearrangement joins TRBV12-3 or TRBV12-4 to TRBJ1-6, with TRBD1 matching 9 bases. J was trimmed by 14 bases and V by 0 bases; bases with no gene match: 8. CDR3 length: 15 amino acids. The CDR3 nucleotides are TGTGCCAGCAGTTTAGCGCGTCTGGGACAGGGCACCCTCCACTTT. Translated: CASSLARLGQGTLHF.

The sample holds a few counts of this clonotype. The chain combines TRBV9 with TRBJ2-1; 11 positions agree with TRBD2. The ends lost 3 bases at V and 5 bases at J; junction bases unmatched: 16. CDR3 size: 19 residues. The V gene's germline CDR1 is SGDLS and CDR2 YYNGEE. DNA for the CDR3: TGTGCCAGCAGCGGGAGGGGAACTAGCGGGAGTGTAAGCCACAATGAGCAGTTCTTC. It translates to CASSGRGTSGSVSHNEQFF.

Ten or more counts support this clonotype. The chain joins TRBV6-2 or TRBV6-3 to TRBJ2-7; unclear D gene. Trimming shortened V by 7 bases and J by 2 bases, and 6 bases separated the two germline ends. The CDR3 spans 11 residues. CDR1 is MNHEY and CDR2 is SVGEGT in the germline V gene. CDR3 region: CASKRPYEQYF. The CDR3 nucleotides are TGTGCCAGCAAGCGACCCTACGAGCAGTACTTC.

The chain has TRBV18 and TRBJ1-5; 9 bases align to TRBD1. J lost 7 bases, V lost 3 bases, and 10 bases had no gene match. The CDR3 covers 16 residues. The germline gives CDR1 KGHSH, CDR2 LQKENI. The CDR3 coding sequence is TGTGCCAGCTCACCCGGGGCACAGGGGGCAGGACAGCCCCAGCATTTT. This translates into CASSPGAQGAGQPQHF. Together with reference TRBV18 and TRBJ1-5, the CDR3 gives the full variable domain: NAGVMQNPRHLVRRRGQEARLRCSPMKGHSHVYWYRQLPEEGLKFMVYLQKENIIDESGMPKERFSAEFPKEGPSILRIQQVVRGDSAAYFCASSPGAQGAGQPQHFGDGTRLSIL.

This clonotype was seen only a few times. The DNA for the CDR3 is TGCGCCAGCAGCCCCAGGGGGGGCGCTAATGAAAAACTGTTTTTT. As protein: CASSPRGGANEKLFF. This rearrangement joins TRBV5-1 to TRBJ1-4; 7 bases are a match to TRBD1. The CDR3 loop spans 15 amino acids. V dropped 4 bases and J dropped 3; count of bases not matched to a gene: 6. The germline V gene has CDR1 SGHRS and CDR2 YFSETQ.

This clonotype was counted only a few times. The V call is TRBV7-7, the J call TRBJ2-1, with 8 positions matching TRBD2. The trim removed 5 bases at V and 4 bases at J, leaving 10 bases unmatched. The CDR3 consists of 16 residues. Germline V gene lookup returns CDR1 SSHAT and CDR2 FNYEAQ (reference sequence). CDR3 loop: CASSPSTSGLYNEQFF. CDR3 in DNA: TGTGCCAGCAGCCCCTCAACTAGCGGACTTTACAATGAGCAGTTCTTC.

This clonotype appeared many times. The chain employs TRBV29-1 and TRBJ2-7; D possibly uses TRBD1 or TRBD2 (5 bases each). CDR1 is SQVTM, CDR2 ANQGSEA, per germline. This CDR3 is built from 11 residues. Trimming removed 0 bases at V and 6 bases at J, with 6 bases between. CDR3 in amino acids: CSVEERGEQYF. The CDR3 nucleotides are TGCAGCGTTGAAGAGAGGGGCGAGCAGTACTTC.

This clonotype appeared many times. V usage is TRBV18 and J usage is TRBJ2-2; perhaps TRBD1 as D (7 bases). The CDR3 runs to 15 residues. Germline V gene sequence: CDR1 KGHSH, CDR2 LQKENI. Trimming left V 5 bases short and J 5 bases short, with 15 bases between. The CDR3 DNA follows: TGTGCCAGCTCAACAGACAGGGCGGGGACCGGGGAGCTGTTTTTT. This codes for CASSTDRAGTGELFF.

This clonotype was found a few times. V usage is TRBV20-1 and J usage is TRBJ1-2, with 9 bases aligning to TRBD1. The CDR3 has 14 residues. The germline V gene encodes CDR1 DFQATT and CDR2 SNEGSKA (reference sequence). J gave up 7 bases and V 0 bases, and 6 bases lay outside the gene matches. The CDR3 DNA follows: TGCAGTGCTAGAGACCGGGACAGGGTTGGTGGCTACACCTTC. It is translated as CSARDRDRVGGYTF.

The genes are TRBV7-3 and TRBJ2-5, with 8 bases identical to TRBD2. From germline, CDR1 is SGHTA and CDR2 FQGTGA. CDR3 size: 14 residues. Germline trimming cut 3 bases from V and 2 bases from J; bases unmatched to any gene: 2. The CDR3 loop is CASSLTSAQETQYF. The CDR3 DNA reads TGTGCCAGCAGCTTGACTAGCGCACAAGAGACCCAGTACTTC.

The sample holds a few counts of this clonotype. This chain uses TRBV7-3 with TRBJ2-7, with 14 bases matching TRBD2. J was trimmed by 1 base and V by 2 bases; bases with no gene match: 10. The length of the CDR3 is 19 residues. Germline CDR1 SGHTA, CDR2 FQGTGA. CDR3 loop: CASSLDPPGTSGSSYEQYF. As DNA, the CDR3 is TGTGCCAGCAGCTTAGACCCCCCCGGGACTAGCGGGAGTTCCTACGAGCAGTACTTC.

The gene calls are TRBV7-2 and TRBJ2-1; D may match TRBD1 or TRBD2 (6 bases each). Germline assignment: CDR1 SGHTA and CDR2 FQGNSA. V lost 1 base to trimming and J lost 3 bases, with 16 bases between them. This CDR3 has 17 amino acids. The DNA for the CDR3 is TGTGCCAGCAGCTTAGGGCCGGGGAAGGGGGGCTACAATGAGCAGTTCTTC. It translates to CASSLGPGKGGYNEQFF.

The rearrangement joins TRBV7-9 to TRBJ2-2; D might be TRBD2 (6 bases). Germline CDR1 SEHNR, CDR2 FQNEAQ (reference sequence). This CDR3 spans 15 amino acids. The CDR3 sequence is CLPSGSFSPTGELFF. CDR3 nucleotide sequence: TGTCTTCCCTCCGGGAGTTTCTCCCCGACCGGGGAGCTGTTTTTT.

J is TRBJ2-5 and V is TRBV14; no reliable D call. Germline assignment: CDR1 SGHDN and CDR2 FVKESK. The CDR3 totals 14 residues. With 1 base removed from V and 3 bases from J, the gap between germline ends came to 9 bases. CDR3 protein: CASSQAGREETQYF. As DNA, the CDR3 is TGTGCCAGCAGCCAAGCGGGCAGAGAAGAGACCCAGTACTTC.

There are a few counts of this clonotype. As DNA, the CDR3 is TGTGCCAGCAGCGGGCGGTTAAGCTATGGCTACACCTTC. This sequence encodes CASSGRLSYGYTF. This rearrangement joins TRBV12-3 or TRBV12-4 to TRBJ1-2; D remains ambiguous. With 6 bases removed from V and 4 bases from J, the gap between germline ends came to 12 bases. The CDR3 is 13 amino acids.

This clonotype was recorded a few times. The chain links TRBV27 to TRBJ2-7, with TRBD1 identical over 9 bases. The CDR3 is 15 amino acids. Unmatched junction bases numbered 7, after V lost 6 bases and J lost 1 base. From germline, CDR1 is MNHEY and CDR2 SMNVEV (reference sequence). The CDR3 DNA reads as TGTGCCAGCAGGTCCAGACAGGGGGGGTCCTACGAGCAGTACTTC. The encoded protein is CASRSRQGGSYEQYF.